One sample yielded the 28 T cell receptor beta chains listed below, sequenced in a study of cytomegalovirus exposure and HLA in healthy donors. 60 Vbeta and 13 Jbeta primers were used in PCR. Clones were sequenced by immunoSEQ multiplex PCR, and TCRdb holds only the in-frame ones, with some missing. The sample yields about 160,000 clones, just under 75% seen once. The sequenced sample consisted of PBMCs. The receptors originated from a woman aged 18-29 years in good health and CMV-seronegative.

The chain carries TRBV7-2 and TRBJ1-1; D gene unclear. Germline CDR1 reads SGHTA; CDR2 reads FQGNSA. The V gene lost 3 bases and the J gene lost 3 bases, with 2 bases spanning the gap. CDR3 length: 11 residues. CDR3: CASSFDTEAFF. As DNA, the CDR3 is TGTGCCAGCAGCTTCGACACTGAAGCTTTCTTT. The entire variable domain, with the rest obtained from reference TRBV7-2 and TRBJ1-1, is as follows: GAGVSQSPSNKVTEKGKDVELRCDPISGHTALYWYRQSLGQGLEFLIYFQGNSAPDKSGLPSDRFSAERTGGSVSTLTIQRTQQEDSAVYLCASSFDTEAFFGQGTRLTVV.

The genes are TRBV9 and TRBJ2-7; 8 nucleotides match TRBD2. The V segment lost 4 bases and the J segment 5 bases; nucleotides outside the gene matches: 17. The germline gives CDR1 SGDLS, CDR2 YYNGEE. The CDR3 runs to 17 residues. The CDR3 region is CASSPQVGTSGPNEQYF. CDR3 bases: TGTGCCAGCAGCCCTCAAGTGGGGACTAGTGGGCCCAACGAGCAGTACTTC.

This sequence joins TRBV27 and TRBJ2-4; 7 bases fit TRBD1. Germline trimming cut 3 bases from V and 1 base from J; bases unmatched to any gene: 0. The CDR3 loop spans 14 amino acids. The germline V gene encodes CDR1 MNHEY and CDR2 SMNVEV (reference sequence). The CDR3 reads CASSLDRAKNIQYF. CDR3 nucleotides: TGTGCCAGCAGTTTGGACAGGGCCAAAAACATTCAGTACTTC.

In its sample, this clone was seen a few times. This chain uses TRBV10-3 with TRBJ1-1; D gene uncertain. This CDR3 is 16 amino acids long. The germline CDR1 and CDR2 sequences are ENHRY and SYGVKD. V was cut by 4 bases and J by 3 bases, with 18 bases left in between. CDR3 sequence (DNA): TGTGCCATCAGTGTTGGCAGGCACGTTAAGGACACTGAAGCTTTCTTT. This codes for CAISVGRHVKDTEAFF.

The chain couples TRBV7-6 to TRBJ1-1; TRBD1 matches 8 bases. J gave up 0 bases and V 1 base, and 4 bases lay outside the gene matches. Germline V gives CDR1 SGHVS, CDR2 FNYEAQ. The CDR3 covers 16 residues. CDR3 sequence: CASSLEAGGMNTEAFF. CDR3 DNA sequence: TGTGCCAGCAGCTTAGAGGCAGGGGGCATGAACACTGAAGCTTTCTTT.

This chain links TRBV11-2 with TRBJ1-2; 8 bases align to TRBD1. V was clipped by 6 bases and J by 4 bases; unmatched bases: 1. Germline values: CDR1 SGHAT, CDR2 FQNNGV. The CDR3 totals 12 residues. This CDR3 is CASSDRGYGYTF. The DNA for the CDR3 is TGTGCCAGCAGTGACAGGGGCTATGGCTACACCTTC.

This clone showed up just once. This rearrangement joins TRBV28 to TRBJ2-7; 10 nucleotides align to TRBD1. Germline-derived CDR1 and CDR2 are MDHEN and SYDVKM. This CDR3 comprises 13 residues. V shed 6 bases and J 4 bases; nucleotides not matched to a gene: 3. In DNA, the CDR3 is TGTGCCAGCAGCTGGACAGGGGGGTACGAGCAGTACTTC. This translates into CASSWTGGYEQYF.

V gene TRBV7-2 combines with J gene TRBJ1-2; 7 bases map to TRBD1. Trimming took 5 bases from V and 8 from J; bases not matched to a gene: 14. Germline loops: CDR1 SGHTA, CDR2 FQGNSA. This CDR3 has 15 amino acids. The CDR3 loop reads CASSPSWDSLSGYTF. DNA of the CDR3: TGTGCCAGCAGCCCCTCGTGGGACAGTTTAAGCGGCTACACCTTC.

The gene calls are TRBV9 and TRBJ2-1; possibly TRBD2 for D (6 bases). The V and J ends lost 0 bases and 4 bases respectively, with 11 bases between them. CDR3 size: 15 residues. Per germline, CDR1 SGDLS and CDR2 YYNGEE. The CDR3 region is CASSVGRESYNEQFF. The CDR3 nucleotides are TGTGCCAGCAGCGTAGGACGGGAGTCTTACAATGAGCAGTTCTTC.

The chain couples TRBV28 to TRBJ1-4, with 8 bases that match TRBD1. Germline V gene data show CDR1 as MDHEN and CDR2 as SYDVKM. This CDR3 spans 15 amino acids. V lost 7 bases, J lost 3 bases, and 7 bases stayed unmatched. CDR3: CASKQGGLANEKLFF. For the CDR3, the DNA is TGTGCCAGCAAACAGGGGGGGTTGGCTAATGAAAAACTGTTTTTT.

The V call is TRBV28, the J call TRBJ1-5; D perhaps matches TRBD1 (6 bases). Germline CDR1 is MDHEN and CDR2 is SYDVKM. V lost 6 bases and J 3 bases, leaving 21 bases between the germline ends. CDR3 length: 17 residues. The CDR3 nucleotides read TGTGCCAGCAGCCCCAGAGCCCAACAGGGCACCAATCAGCCCCAGCATTTT. Its protein product is CASSPRAQQGTNQPQHF.

The rearrangement joins TRBV28 to TRBJ1-6; D remains ambiguous. V lost 8 bases to trimming and J lost 5 bases, with 19 bases between them. The length of the CDR3 is 16 residues. CDR1 and CDR2 from the germline V gene are MDHEN and SYDVKM. The CDR3 loop reads CASRNGRQVDNSPLHF. CDR3 bases: TGTGCCAGCCGAAATGGGCGACAAGTGGATAATTCACCCCTCCACTTT.

The chain combines TRBV4-2 with TRBJ1-4, with D perhaps matching TRBD1 (5 bases). V lost 6 bases to trimming and J lost 11 bases, with 13 bases between them. The CDR3 totals 12 residues. Germline CDR1 is LGHNA and CDR2 is YNFKEQ. CDR3 coding DNA: TGTGCCAGCAGTTCCGGGGGACCCAAACTGTTTTTT. Amino acids: CASSSGGPKLFF.

The chain has TRBV7-3 and TRBJ2-3; 8 bases agree with TRBD1. The CDR3 sequence is 14 residues long. CDR1 and CDR2 (germline): SGHTA, FQGTGA. V shed 3 bases, J shed 5 bases, and the junction held 4 bases outside the gene matches. DNA of the CDR3: TGTGCCAGCAGCTTGCAGGGGGCGAAAGATACGCAGTATTTT. It translates to CASSLQGAKDTQYF.

This clone was found once. The rearrangement uses TRBV13 and TRBJ1-2; a weak D match, TRBD1 (5 bases). The CDR3 length is 16 residues. V dropped 1 base and J dropped 3 bases, with 15 bases sitting between them. Germline lookup yields CDR1 PRHDT and CDR2 FYEKMQ (reference sequence). This CDR3 is CASSLERALRDYGYTF. CDR3 nucleotides: TGTGCCAGCAGCTTAGAACGGGCCCTCAGGGACTATGGCTACACCTTC.

The chain couples TRBV19 to TRBJ1-5; D is unclear. Trimming took 1 base from V and 6 from J, leaving 7 bases between them. From germline, CDR1 is LNHDA and CDR2 SQIVND (reference sequence). The CDR3 extends over 13 amino acids. The CDR3 sequence is CASSIVAGQPQHF. The DNA of the CDR3 is TGTGCCAGTAGTATAGTAGCGGGTCAGCCCCAGCATTTT.

The chain couples TRBV2 to TRBJ1-2; D is unresolved. V lost 3 bases to trimming and J lost 7 bases, with 6 bases between them. Germline V gene lookup returns CDR1 SNHLY and CDR2 FYNNEI. The CDR3 covers 11 residues. The CDR3 sequence: CASSEMAGYTF. The CDR3 DNA sequence: TGTGCCAGCAGTGAGATGGCTGGCTACACCTTC.

This chain joins TRBV13 and TRBJ2-1, with D maybe TRBD2 (6 bases). There are 14 residues in the CDR3. The V gene's germline CDR1 is PRHDT and CDR2 FYEKMQ (reference sequence). Trimming pared 5 bases from V and 3 bases from J, leaving 11 bases between. The CDR3 DNA follows: TGTGCCAGCAGCCCCCGGGAGAACTACAATGAGCAGTTCTTC. It is translated as CASSPRENYNEQFF.

The V and J genes are TRBV29-1 and TRBJ2-5, with 10 bases matching TRBD1. The CDR3 has 14 amino acids. Germline V gives CDR1 SQVTM, CDR2 ANQGSEA. V was pared by 6 bases and J by 5 bases, with 9 bases of the junction left unmatched. The CDR3 loop is CSVTRQGAVETQYF. The CDR3 DNA sequence: TGCAGCGTGACCCGACAGGGGGCAGTGGAGACCCAGTACTTC.

The CDR3 DNA reads TGTGCCAGCAGCCTTAAGTTAGGACAGGCGGACTACGAGCAGTACTTC. It translates to CASSLKLGQADYEQYF. The chain has TRBV11-2 and TRBJ2-7; 7 bases are shared with TRBD1. V lost 5 bases and J lost 3; bases outside the gene matches: 13. Germline lookup yields CDR1 SGHAT and CDR2 FQNNGV. The CDR3 totals 16 residues.

The chain combines TRBV21-1 with TRBJ2-5; TRBD2, the table's D call, was not compared with the DNA. TRBV21-1 counts as a pseudogene. The CDR3 is 17 amino acids. The CDR3 reads CASNFSSQTAVQETQYF. The CDR3 coding sequence is TGTGCCAGCAACTTTTCCAGTCAAACCGCGGTACAAGAGACCCAGTACTTC.

The chain has TRBV7-8 and TRBJ1-6, with 8 bases fitting TRBD1. Per the germline V gene, CDR1 is SGHVS and CDR2 is FQNEAQ. V shed 3 bases, J shed 10 bases, and the junction held 5 bases outside the gene matches. The CDR3 is 14 amino acids. In DNA, the CDR3 is TGTGCCAGCAGCTTCCGGGACAGGAGCTCACCCCTCCACTTT. Its protein is CASSFRDRSSPLHF.

The chain carries TRBV18 and TRBJ2-1; TRBD1 matches 7 bases. V lost 3 bases, J lost 6 bases, and 8 bases stayed unmatched. Looked up from germline, CDR1 is KGHSH and CDR2 is LQKENI. The CDR3 consists of 15 residues. For the CDR3, the DNA is TGTGCCAGCTCACCTCAAGGGGGCGAAAGCAATGAGCAGTTCTTC. Translating it yields CASSPQGGESNEQFF.

V gene TRBV6-7 combines with J gene TRBJ1-5; 9 bases agree with TRBD1. TRBV6-7 counts as an open reading frame of uncertain function. Germline trimming cut 4 bases from V and 0 bases from J; bases unmatched to any gene: 7. This CDR3 is built from 17 residues. Here the CDR3 DNA reads TGTGCCAGCAGTTTTCCACAGGGGGCTTGTAGCAATCAGCCCCAGCATTTT. The encoded protein is CASSFPQGACSNQPQHF.

The chain employs TRBV15 and TRBJ2-1, with 7 bases lining up with TRBD1. J gave up 12 bases and V 8 bases, and 10 bases lay outside the gene matches. The length of the CDR3 is 12 residues. CDR1 and CDR2 (germline): LNHNV, YYDKDF (reference sequence). The CDR3 protein is CATGIQGSGQFF. The CDR3 nucleotides read TGTGCCACCGGTATACAGGGGAGCGGGCAGTTCTTC.

J is TRBJ1-2 and V is TRBV7-2; 7 bases are shared with TRBD1. Germline V lookup: CDR1 SGHTA, CDR2 FQGNSA. CDR3 length equals 15 residues. Losses at the gene ends were 4 bases for V and 4 bases for J; bases not matched to a gene: 9. The CDR3 coding sequence is TGTGCCAGCAGCTCCGAAAACAGGGGAATCTATGGCTACACCTTC. The encoded protein is CASSSENRGIYGYTF.

The CDR3 region has the DNA TGCGCCAGCAGCCAAGAAAATACAATCAACTGGGCAAATGAGCAGTTCTTC. Its protein is CASSQENTINWANEQFF. This chain joins TRBV4-3 and TRBJ2-1; D ambiguous. V shed 0 bases and J shed 7 bases, with 19 bases lying between them. The CDR3 extends over 17 amino acids. Per germline, CDR1 LGHNA and CDR2 YSLEER.

V and J are TRBV7-7 and TRBJ2-3, with a tentative D call TRBD1 (5 bases). The ends were cut back, 3 bases at V and 2 bases at J, with 9 bases in the middle. CDR1 is SSHAT, CDR2 FNYEAQ, per germline (reference sequence). The CDR3 is 14 residues long. CDR3 in DNA: TGTGCCAGCAGCTTCCAGGGATACACAGATACGCAGTATTTT. It translates to CASSFQGYTDTQYF.